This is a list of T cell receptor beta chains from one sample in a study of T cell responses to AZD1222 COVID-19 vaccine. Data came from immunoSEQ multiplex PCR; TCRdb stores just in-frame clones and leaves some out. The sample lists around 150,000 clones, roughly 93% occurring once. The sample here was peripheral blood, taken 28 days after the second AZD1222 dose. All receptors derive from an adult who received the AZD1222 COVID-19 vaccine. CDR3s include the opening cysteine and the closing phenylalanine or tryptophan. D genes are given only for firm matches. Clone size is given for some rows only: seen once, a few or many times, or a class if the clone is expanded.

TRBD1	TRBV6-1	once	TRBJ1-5	TGTGCCAGCAGTGAGACAGGGCAGCAGCCCCAGCATTTT	CASSETGQQPQHF
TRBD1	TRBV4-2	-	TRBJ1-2	TGTGCCAGCAGCCAAGAAACAGGGGAGCACTATGGCTACACCTTC	CASSQETGEHYGYTF
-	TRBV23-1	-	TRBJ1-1	TGCGCCAGCAGCCTAACAAGGGTTAAGGTAGCTTTCTTT	CASSLTRVKVAFF
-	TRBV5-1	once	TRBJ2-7	TGCGCCAGCAGCTTGGACGGAAGCTCCTACGAGCAGTACTTC	CASSLDGSSYEQYF
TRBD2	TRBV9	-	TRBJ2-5	TGTGCCAGCAGCGTAGGAACTAGCGGGGGGGCCTTGGAGACCCAGTACTTC	CASSVGTSGGALETQYF
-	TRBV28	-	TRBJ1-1	TGTGCCAGCAGTCCTTGGCAGGGTCTAGGTGACACTGAAGCTTTCTTT	CASSPWQGLGDTEAFF
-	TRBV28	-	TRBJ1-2	TGTGCCAGCAGCCCAGGGGACTATGGCTACACCTTC	CASSPGDYGYTF
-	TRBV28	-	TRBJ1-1	TGTGCCAGCAGTTTGAGGACGGGGTTCACTGAAGCTTTCTTT	CASSLRTGFTEAFF
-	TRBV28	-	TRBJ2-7	TGTGCCAGCAGTGCCGGGACTCCCCACGAGCAGTACTTC	CASSAGTPHEQYF
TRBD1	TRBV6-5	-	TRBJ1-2	TGTGCCAGCAGCACTGACAGGGACTATGGCTACACCTTC	CASSTDRDYGYTF
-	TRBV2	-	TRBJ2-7	TGTGCCAGCAGTGTTTCAAGGGCCGGCTACGAGCAGTACTTC	CASSVSRAGYEQYF
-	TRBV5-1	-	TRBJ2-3	TGCGCCAGCAGCTTGGATCCTAGCACAGATACGCAGTATTTT	CASSLDPSTDTQYF
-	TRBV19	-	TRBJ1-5	TGTGCCAGTAGTATTTCGAGTTATCATCAGCCCCAGCATTTT	CASSISSYHQPQHF
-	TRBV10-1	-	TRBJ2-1	TGCGCCAGCAGTGAGTCGTTGGCAAATGAGCAGTTCTTC	CASSESLANEQFF
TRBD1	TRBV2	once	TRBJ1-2	TGTGCCAGCAGAAGGGAGGCAGGGGGAGGCTACACCTTC	CASRREAGGGYTF
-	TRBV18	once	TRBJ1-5	TGTGCCAGCTCACCGAGAATTTCCTATTCTCTGAATCAGCCCCAGCATTTT	CASSPRISYSLNQPQHF
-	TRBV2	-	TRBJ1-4	TGTGCCAGCCGAACATCAGCAGCAACTAATGAAAAACTGTTTTTT	CASRTSAATNEKLFF
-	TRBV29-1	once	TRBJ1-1	TGCAGCGTTGTATTGCAGTTAAACATGAACACTGAAGCTTTCTTT	CSVVLQLNMNTEAFF
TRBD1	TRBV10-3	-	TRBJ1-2	TGTGCCATCAGCCAGACAGGGTGGGATGGCTACACCTTC	CAISQTGWDGYTF
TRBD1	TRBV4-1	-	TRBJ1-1	TGCGCCAGCAGCCAAGCTCGACAGGGGTCCACTGAAGCTTTCTTT	CASSQARQGSTEAFF
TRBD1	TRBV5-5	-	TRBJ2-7	TGTGCCAGCAGCGTCCGGGACAGGGGAACAGGGAAGTACTTC	CASSVRDRGTGKYF
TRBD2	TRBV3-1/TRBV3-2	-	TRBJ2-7	TGTGCCAGCAGCCAAGGTGGCGGGGGCTACGAGCAGTACTTC	CASSQGGGGYEQYF
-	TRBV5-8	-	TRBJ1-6	TGTGCCAGCAGCTTAACACGCAGGGATTCACCCCTCCACTTT	CASSLTRRDSPLHF
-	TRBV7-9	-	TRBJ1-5	TGTGCCAGCGGGGGGCCCCAGCATTTT	CASGGPQHF
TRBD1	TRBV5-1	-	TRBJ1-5	TGCGCCAGCAGCACCGGACAGGGGGCTAATCAGCCCCAGCATTTT	CASSTGQGANQPQHF
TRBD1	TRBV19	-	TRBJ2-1	TGTGCCAGTAGTATACAGGGGGCTTACCCCTACAATGAGCAGTTCTTC	CASSIQGAYPYNEQFF
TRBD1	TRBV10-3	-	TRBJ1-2	TGTGCCATTCCCGGGACAGGGGATAACTATGGCTACACCTTC	CAIPGTGDNYGYTF
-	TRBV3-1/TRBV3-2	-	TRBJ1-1	TGTGCCAGCAGCCCTAGGGGCATGAACACTGAAGCTTTCTTT	CASSPRGMNTEAFF
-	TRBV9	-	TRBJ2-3	TGTGCCAGCAGCCCTCCGTCCCGGGGGTTGGCAGATACGCAGTATTTT	CASSPPSRGLADTQYF
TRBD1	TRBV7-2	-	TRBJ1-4	TGTGCCAGCAGCCCGACCCGACAGGGGGCGAAACTGTTTTTT	CASSPTRQGAKLFF
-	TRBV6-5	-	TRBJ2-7	TGTGCCAGCAGTCGCCTGGGCACCGGCGCCTACGAGCAGTACTTC	CASSRLGTGAYEQYF
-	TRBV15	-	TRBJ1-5	TGTGCCACCAGCAGAGGCGAGAGCAATCAGCCCCAGCATTTT	CATSRGESNQPQHF
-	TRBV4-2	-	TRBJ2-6	TGTGCCAGCAGCCTCGAAGGGGGGACTGGGGCCAACGTCCTGACTTTC	CASSLEGGTGANVLTF
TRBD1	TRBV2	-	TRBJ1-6	TGTGCCAGTATAGGGGGCTACGATTCACCCCTCCACTTT	CASIGGYDSPLHF
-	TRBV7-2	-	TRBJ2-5	TGTGCCAGCAGCCCTCGGTGGGGACAAGAGACCCAGTACTTC	CASSPRWGQETQYF
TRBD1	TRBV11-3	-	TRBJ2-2	TGTGCCAGCAGCTTAAGGCAGGGGGCGCGTACCGGGGAGCTGTTTTTT	CASSLRQGARTGELFF
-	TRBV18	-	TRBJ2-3	TGTGCCAGCTCACCACCGTCAGCGCTAGATACGCAGTATTTT	CASSPPSALDTQYF
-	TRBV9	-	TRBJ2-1	TGTGCCAGCAGCCCCCGCTTGGGCAATGAGCAGTTCTTC	CASSPRLGNEQFF
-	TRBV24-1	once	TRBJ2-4	TGTGCCACCATGGGCAGGGGTAACATTCAGTACTTC	CATMGRGNIQYF
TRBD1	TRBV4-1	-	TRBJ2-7	TGCGCCAGCAGCCAAGGACAGGGGGTATTCTACGAGCAGTACTTC	CASSQGQGVFYEQYF
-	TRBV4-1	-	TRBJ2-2	TGCGCCAGCAGCCAACCTTGGAGGGGAAGGCACGCGAACACCGGGGAGCTGTTTTTT	CASSQPWRGRHANTGELFF
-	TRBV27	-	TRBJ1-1	TGTGCCAGCAGTTTCAGAGGCAGGGGATACACTGAAGCTTTCTTT	CASSFRGRGYTEAFF